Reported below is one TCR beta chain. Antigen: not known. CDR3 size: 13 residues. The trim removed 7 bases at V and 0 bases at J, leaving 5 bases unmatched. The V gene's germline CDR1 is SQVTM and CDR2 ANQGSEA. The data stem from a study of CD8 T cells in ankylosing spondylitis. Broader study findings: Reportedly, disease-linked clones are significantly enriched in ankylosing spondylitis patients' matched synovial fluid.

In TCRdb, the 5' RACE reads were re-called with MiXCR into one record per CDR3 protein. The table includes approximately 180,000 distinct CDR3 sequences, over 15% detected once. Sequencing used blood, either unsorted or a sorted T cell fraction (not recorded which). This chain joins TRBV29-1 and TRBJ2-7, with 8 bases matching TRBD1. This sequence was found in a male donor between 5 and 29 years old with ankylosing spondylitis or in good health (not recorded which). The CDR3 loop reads CSAPDRDSYEQYF. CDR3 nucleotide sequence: TGCAGCGCGCCGGACAGGGACTCCTACGAGCAGTACTTC.